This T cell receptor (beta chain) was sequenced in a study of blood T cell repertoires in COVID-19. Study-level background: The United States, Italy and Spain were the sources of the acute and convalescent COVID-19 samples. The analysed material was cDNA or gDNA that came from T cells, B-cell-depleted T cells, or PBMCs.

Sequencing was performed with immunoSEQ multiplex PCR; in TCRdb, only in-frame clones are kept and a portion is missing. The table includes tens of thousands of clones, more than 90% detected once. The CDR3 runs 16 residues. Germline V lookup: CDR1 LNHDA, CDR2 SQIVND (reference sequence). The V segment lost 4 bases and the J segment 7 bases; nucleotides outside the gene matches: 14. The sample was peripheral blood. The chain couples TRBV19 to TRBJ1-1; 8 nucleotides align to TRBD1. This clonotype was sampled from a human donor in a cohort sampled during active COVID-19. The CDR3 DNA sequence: TGTGCCAGTAGTAAGGACAGGGTGGATTTTCTGGATGAAGCTTTCTTT. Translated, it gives CASSKDRVDFLDEAFF.